The 28 T cell receptor beta chains given below trace back to one sample, sequenced in a study of T-cell reconstitution after alpha-beta-depleted transplantation in children. TCRbeta library preparation incorporated unique molecular identifiers. TCRdb redid the calling of the PCR reads with MiXCR, one entry per CDR3 protein. Of 450,000 to 600,000 distinct CDR3 sequences listed, less than 35% are singletons. This sample comprised PBMCs from the stem cell graft donor, obtained from the stem cell graft. Receptors originate from a human donor who donated a stem cell graft to a child with aplastic anemia.

This chain connects TRBV6-5 to TRBJ2-3, with D unclear. The length of the CDR3 is 15 residues. Germline CDR1 and CDR2: MNHEY and SVGAGI. V was cut by 2 bases and J by 0 bases, with 9 bases left in between. The CDR3 DNA is TGTGCCAGCAGTTACAGGGAAATCAGCACAGATACGCAGTATTTT. Amino acids: CASSYREISTDTQYF.

This clonotype was seen only a few times. The V gene is TRBV16, the J gene TRBJ1-1, with 7 positions matching TRBD1. The germline V gene encodes CDR1 KGHSY and CDR2 FQNENV. Trimming removed 2 bases from V and 4 bases from J; junction bases left unmatched: 7. This CDR3 region has 15 residues. The CDR3 here is CASSQNRGPGTEAFF. The CDR3 DNA is TGTGCCAGCAGCCAAAACAGGGGTCCTGGCACTGAAGCTTTCTTT.

The CDR3 region has the DNA TGTGCCAGCAGCCCCAGGGTAGGGATGGAAAAACTGTTTTTT. Encoded protein: CASSPRVGMEKLFF. The chain links TRBV27 to TRBJ1-4, with D tentatively TRBD1 (5 bases). V was clipped by 6 bases and J by 8 bases, with 16 bases between them. The CDR3 spans 14 residues. Germline V gene data show CDR1 as MNHEY and CDR2 as SMNVEV (reference sequence).

The chain joins TRBV20-1 to TRBJ2-1, with 9 bases that match TRBD2. The V gene's germline CDR1 is DFQATT and CDR2 SNEGSKA (reference sequence). The CDR3 has 14 amino acids. V gave up 6 bases and J gave up 1 base; unmatched junction bases: 4. The CDR3 loop is CSASTSGSYNEQFF. DNA of the CDR3: TGCAGTGCCTCGACTAGCGGATCCTACAATGAGCAGTTCTTC.

The gene calls are TRBV11-3 and TRBJ2-1; D uncertain. The germline V and J ends were trimmed by 5 bases and 5 bases, with 13 bases remaining between them. CDR1 and CDR2 (germline): SGHNT, YENEEA. This CDR3 contains 14 residues. The chain's CDR3 is CASSPNPADNEQFF. CDR3 DNA sequence: TGTGCCAGCAGCCCCAATCCGGCGGACAATGAGCAGTTCTTC.

This chain links TRBV6-2 or TRBV6-3 with TRBJ1-1, with 7 bases aligning to TRBD1. The CDR3 is 12 residues long. Germline values: CDR1 MNHEY, CDR2 SVGEGT. Trimming took 6 bases from V and 11 from J; bases not matched to a gene: 9. The CDR3: CASSYGGGAAFF. Written as DNA, the CDR3 is TGTGCCAGCAGCTATGGAGGGGGCGCCGCTTTCTTT.

This clonotype has more than one count but fewer than ten. The chain links TRBV4-3 to TRBJ2-3, with TRBD2 identical over 11 bases. The germline CDR1 and CDR2 sequences are LGHNA and YSLEER. This CDR3 spans 16 amino acids. V lost 1 base to trimming and J lost 8 bases; unmatched junction nucleotides: 8. CDR3 amino acids: CASSQGLAGLVGTQYF. The CDR3 nucleotides read TGCGCCAGCAGCCAAGGACTAGCGGGGCTCGTCGGTACGCAGTATTTT.

This clonotype appeared a single time. The gene calls are TRBV3-1 and TRBJ2-1; D uncertain. The CDR3 contains 16 residues. Trimming shortened V by 0 bases and J by 0 bases, and 9 bases separated the two germline ends. Germline values: CDR1 LGHDT, CDR2 YNNKEL (reference sequence). CDR3 residues: CASSQEAQYSYNEQFF. Here the CDR3 DNA reads TGTGCCAGCAGCCAAGAGGCTCAGTACTCCTACAATGAGCAGTTCTTC.

This chain connects TRBV18 to TRBJ2-1; no clear D. Looked up from germline, CDR1 is KGHSH and CDR2 is LQKENI. Deletions cut 0 bases from V and 7 bases from J, with 10 bases between. The CDR3 has 14 amino acids. This CDR3 is CASSPPSSANEQFF. The CDR3, as DNA: TGTGCCAGCTCACCACCGTCTTCAGCAAATGAGCAGTTCTTC.

The chain carries TRBV20-1 and TRBJ2-2, with D perhaps matching TRBD1 (6 bases). There are 16 residues in the CDR3. Per the germline V gene, CDR1 is DFQATT and CDR2 is SNEGSKA (reference sequence). The V gene lost 3 bases and the J gene lost 6 bases, with 20 bases spanning the gap. The CDR3 DNA reads TGCAGTGCTAGTTTCATGGGGGCCGTGGTAGCCGGGGAGCTGTTTTTT. It specifies CSASFMGAVVAGELFF.

This clonotype was counted only a few times. J is TRBJ1-2 and V is TRBV29-1; no clear D gene. V dropped 3 bases and J dropped 8 bases, with 7 bases sitting between them. In germline, CDR1 is SQVTM, CDR2 ANQGSEA. CDR3 length: 10 residues. This CDR3 reads CSVEVNGYTF. CDR3 nucleotides: TGCAGCGTTGAGGTAAACGGCTACACCTTC.

The V call is TRBV30, the J call TRBJ2-6; 8 bases agree with TRBD1. Germline CDR1 GTSNPN, CDR2 SVGIG (reference sequence). Trimming removed 1 base from V and 4 bases from J; junction bases left unmatched: 18. CDR3 length equals 20 residues. In DNA form, the CDR3 reads TGTGCCTGGAGTGGGACAGGGATGCGGTCCCGAACGTGGGGGGCCAACGTCCTGACTTTC. Translation gives CAWSGTGMRSRTWGANVLTF.

This clonotype turned up a few times. The chain carries TRBV24-1 and TRBJ2-3, with D possibly being TRBD1 (5 bases). Germline assignment: CDR1 KGHDR and CDR2 SFDVKD. The length of the CDR3 is 17 residues. Trimming pared 3 bases from V and 5 bases from J, leaving 20 bases between. The chain's CDR3 is CATSDPSGSSDRDTQYF. CDR3 coding DNA: TGTGCCACCAGTGATCCGTCGGGCAGCAGCGACAGAGATACGCAGTATTTT.

V gene TRBV3-1 combines with J gene TRBJ2-2; 7 bases agree with TRBD2. This CDR3 is 19 amino acids long. V was clipped by 2 bases and J by 5 bases; unmatched bases: 17. Germline V gene lookup returns CDR1 LGHDT and CDR2 YNNKEL (reference sequence). In DNA, the CDR3 is TGTGCCAGCAGCCAATCGATTTCGGGGCGGGAGCCATTAACCGGGGAGCTGTTTTTT. Translating gives CASSQSISGREPLTGELFF. The full variable domain, rest sourced from reference TRBV3-1 and TRBJ2-2, is DTAVSQTPKYLVTQMGNDKSIKCEQNLGHDTMYWYKQDSKKFLKIMFSYNNKELIINETVPNRFSPKSPDKAHLNLHINSLELGDSAVYFCASSQSISGREPLTGELFFGEGSRLTVL.

The genes are TRBV24-1 and TRBJ1-2; D is unresolved. The germline gives CDR1 KGHDR, CDR2 SFDVKD. With 5 bases removed from V and 8 bases from J, the gap between germline ends came to 14 bases. This CDR3 region has 13 residues. The CDR3 nucleotides read TGTGCCACCAGTGTAGGAGGCATACGGGGCTACACCTTC. Its protein is CATSVGGIRGYTF.

The J gene is TRBJ2-2, the V gene TRBV7-3, with D possibly TRBD1 on 6 matching bases. The CDR3 contains 14 residues. Trimming pared 0 bases from V and 7 bases from J, leaving 9 bases between. Per germline, CDR1 SGHTA and CDR2 FQGTGA. For the CDR3, the DNA is TGTGCCAGCAGCTTAACAGGGGGTATCGGGGAGCTGTTTTTT. Protein: CASSLTGGIGELFF.

This clonotype turned up a few times. This chain joins TRBV20-1 and TRBJ2-5; TRBD1 agrees at 7 bases. V lost 4 bases and J lost 4; bases outside the gene matches: 12. The CDR3 has 15 amino acids. Germline V CDR1 and CDR2: DFQATT, SNEGSKA (reference sequence). CDR3 nucleotide sequence: TGCAGTGCTAAAAATGACAGGGAGTGGGTAGAGACCCAGTACTTC. Translation gives CSAKNDREWVETQYF.

This clonotype was recorded only once. The chain uses TRBV20-1 and TRBJ2-1; 10 bases match TRBD2. CDR3 length: 14 residues. V was clipped by 5 bases and J by 6 bases; unmatched bases: 7. Germline V lookup: CDR1 DFQATT, CDR2 SNEGSKA (reference sequence). The DNA of the CDR3 is TGCAGTGCTTCACAAGCGGGAGGGGTCAATGAGCAGTTCTTC. Protein sequence: CSASQAGGVNEQFF.

The V and J genes are TRBV30 and TRBJ2-3; D is possibly TRBD2 (5 bases). Between the trimmed V and J ends, which lost 8 bases and 0 bases, there was a span of 15 bases. Germline lookup yields CDR1 GTSNPN and CDR2 SVGIG (reference sequence). The CDR3 is made up of 14 amino acids. The DNA of the CDR3 is TGTGCCCTGAACGGGGTATCTAGCACAGATACGCAGTATTTT. Its protein product is CALNGVSSTDTQYF.

This rearrangement joins TRBV7-2 to TRBJ1-3; no clear D. The CDR3 is 12 residues long. Germline-derived CDR1 and CDR2 are SGHTA and FQGNSA. Trimming pared 0 bases from V and 8 bases from J, leaving 5 bases between. The chain's CDR3 is CASSLARDTIYF. Written as DNA, the CDR3 is TGTGCCAGCAGCTTAGCGCGAGACACCATATATTTT.

The genes are TRBV11-2 and TRBJ1-3; 7 nucleotides agree with TRBD1. Germline CDR1 is SGHAT and CDR2 is FQNNGV. The V gene end was trimmed by 5 bases and the J gene end by 4 bases; junction bases not matched to a gene: 8. This CDR3 contains 15 residues. In DNA form, the CDR3 reads TGTGCCAGCAGCGTTGAGACAGGGCACGGAAACACCATATATTTT. Translated, it gives CASSVETGHGNTIYF. Drawing the rest from reference TRBV11-2 and TRBJ1-3, the complete variable domain is EAGVAQSPRYKIIEKRQSVAFWCNPISGHATLYWYQQILGQGPKLLIQFQNNGVVDDSQLPKDRFSAERLKGVDSTLKIQPAKLEDSAVYLCASSVETGHGNTIYFGEGSWLTVV.

This chain joins TRBV20-1 and TRBJ1-5; the match to TRBD1 covers 10 bases. The CDR3 runs 15 residues. Germline lookup yields CDR1 DFQATT and CDR2 SNEGSKA (reference sequence). Trimming removed 6 bases from V and 2 bases from J; junction bases left unmatched: 7. The CDR3 protein is CSAATGGSGNQPQHF. The CDR3 nucleotides are TGCAGTGCGGCGACAGGGGGCTCGGGCAATCAGCCCCAGCATTTT.

The chain carries TRBV5-1 and TRBJ2-7, with D tentatively TRBD2 (6 bases). Germline CDR1 SGHRS, CDR2 YFSETQ. Trimming stripped 3 bases from V and 6 bases from J, with 13 bases between. The CDR3 has 13 amino acids. In DNA, the CDR3 is TGCGCCAGCAGCTCCAGTAGCGGCGGCGAGCAGTACGTC. It translates to CASSSSSGGEQYV.

Many counts were recorded for this clonotype. The gene calls are TRBV7-2 and TRBJ2-1, with 13 bases aligning to TRBD2. The junction had 8 bases not matched to a gene; V was cut back by 4 bases and J by 8 bases. Germline CDR1 and CDR2: SGHTA and FQGNSA. This CDR3 region has 16 residues. The CDR3 DNA follows: TGTGCCAGCAGCTCTCGGACTAGCGGGAGTAGGTATGAGCAGTTCTTC. It is translated as CASSSRTSGSRYEQFF. Drawing the rest from reference TRBV7-2 and TRBJ2-1, the complete variable domain is GAGVSQSPSNKVTEKGKDVELRCDPISGHTALYWYRQSLGQGLEFLIYFQGNSAPDKSGLPSDRFSAERTGGSVSTLTIQRTQQEDSAVYLCASSSRTSGSRYEQFFGPGTRLTVL.

The DNA of the CDR3 is TGTGCCAGCAGTCGGGTGGGGGCGCTGGGGACTGAAGCTTTCTTT. Protein product: CASSRVGALGTEAFF. The V call is TRBV12-3 or TRBV12-4, the J call TRBJ1-1, with a weak D call TRBD1 (6 bases). The CDR3 covers 15 residues. V shed 5 bases and J shed 5 bases, with 18 bases lying between them.

The chain is built from TRBV25-1 and TRBJ1-2; D possibly corresponds to TRBD1 (5 bases). Trimming shortened V by 6 bases and J by 2 bases, and 13 bases separated the two germline ends. Germline V gene lookup returns CDR1 MGHDK and CDR2 SYGVNS. This CDR3 contains 14 residues. CDR3 in amino acids: CASSPMRGNYGYTF. The CDR3 nucleotides are TGTGCCAGCAGCCCCATGCGGGGCAACTATGGCTACACCTTC.

This clonotype has a handful of counts. The chain employs TRBV29-1 and TRBJ1-2; D gene ambiguous. Germline CDR1 and CDR2: SQVTM and ANQGSEA. Deletions cut 0 bases from V and 8 bases from J, with 13 bases between. The CDR3 covers 13 residues. CDR3 loop: CSVEDPFDGGYTF. CDR3 DNA: TGCAGCGTTGAAGATCCCTTCGACGGGGGCTACACCTTC.

This chain links TRBV20-1 with TRBJ1-1; D not resolved. The germline V gene encodes CDR1 DFQATT and CDR2 SNEGSKA (reference sequence). The V gene lost 3 bases and the J gene lost 3 bases, with 11 bases spanning the gap. The CDR3 is 13 amino acids. The CDR3 nucleotides read TGCAGTGCTAGCGGGGAGAGGGACACTGAAGCTTTCTTT. Protein: CSASGERDTEAFF.